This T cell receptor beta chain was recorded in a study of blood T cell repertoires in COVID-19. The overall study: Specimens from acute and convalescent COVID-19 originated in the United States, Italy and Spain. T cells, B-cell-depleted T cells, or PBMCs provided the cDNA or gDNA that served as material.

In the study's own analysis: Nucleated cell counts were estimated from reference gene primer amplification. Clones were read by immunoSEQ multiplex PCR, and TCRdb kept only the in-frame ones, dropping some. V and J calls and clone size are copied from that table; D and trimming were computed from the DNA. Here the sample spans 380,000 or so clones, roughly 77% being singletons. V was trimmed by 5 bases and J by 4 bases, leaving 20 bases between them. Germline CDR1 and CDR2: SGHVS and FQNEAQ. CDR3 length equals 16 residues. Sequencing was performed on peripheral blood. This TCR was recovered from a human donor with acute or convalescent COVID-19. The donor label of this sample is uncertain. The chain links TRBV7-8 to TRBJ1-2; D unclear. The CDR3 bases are TGTGCCAGCAGCCCGACACTCCTCCGGGAGCCCTATGGCTACACCTTC. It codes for CASSPTLLREPYGYTF.